A single sample is the source of the 24 T cell receptor beta chains below, sequenced in a study of T cell clonality in common variable immunodeficiency. The repertoire was sequenced with immunoSEQ multiplex PCR; TCRdb's copy has only in-frame clones and lacks some. Singletons are absent from the sample, which has roughly 60,000 clones. The source material was peripheral blood mononuclear cells. These receptors came from a person aged 18 to 70 in good health.

This clone was seen repeatedly, ten times or more. The CDR3 end is not reached by the read, which stops 3 residues before it; the germline J gene fills it in. The V gene is TRBV19, the J gene TRBJ2-1, with D tentatively TRBD1 or TRBD2 (6 bases each). V was clipped by 6 bases and J by 5 bases, with 20 bases between them. The CDR3 extends over 16 amino acids. Per the germline V gene, CDR1 is LNHDA and CDR2 is SQIVND (reference sequence). CDR3 DNA (partial): TGTGCCAGTAGCATCTGGCGGCAGGGGAGGAACAATGAG. Translation: CASSIWRQGRNNE. The whole CDR3 protein reads CASSIWRQGRNNEQFF.

Many counts were recorded for this clone. The read falls 3 residues short of the CDR3 end, and the missing part is taken from the germline J gene. The V call is TRBV19, the J call TRBJ2-7; D might be TRBD2 (6 bases). The CDR3 spans 15 residues. Between the trimmed V and J ends, which lost 3 bases and 0 bases, there was a span of 12 bases. Germline CDR1 is LNHDA and CDR2 is SQIVND (reference sequence). CDR3 DNA (partial): TGTGCCAGTAGTATTAGCGCGGGGTACTCCTACGAG. It specifies CASSISAGYSYE. The full CDR3 sequence reads CASSISAGYSYEQYF.

This clone was seen ten or more times. The CDR3 protein is CASSYTTGYEQYF. The CDR3 DNA, read in part, is TGTGCCAGCAGTTACACAACAGGGTACGAG. The chain couples TRBV6-2 or TRBV6-3 to TRBJ2-7, with D perhaps TRBD1 (6 bases). The read finishes 3 residues shy of the CDR3 end, and the germline J gene is used to complete it. The CDR3 length is 13 residues. Germline V gene sequence: CDR1 MNHEY, CDR2 SVGEGT. V dropped 2 bases and J dropped 4 bases, with 9 bases sitting between them.

This clone was seen many times. Read sequence stops 3 residues before the CDR3 end, and the germline J gene provides the missing end. The V gene is TRBV5-1, the J gene TRBJ1-6; 10 bases align to TRBD1. The germline gives CDR1 SGHRS, CDR2 YFSETQ. The trim removed 5 bases at V and 8 bases at J, leaving 7 bases unmatched. This CDR3 region has 15 residues. The CDR3 bases that were read are TGCGCCAGCAGTAGCAGGACAGGGGGGGATTCACCC. Amino acids: CASSSRTGGDSP. The complete CDR3 sequence is CASSSRTGGDSPLHF.

Many counts were recorded for this clone. The CDR3 goes on 3 residues after the read ends, and that part is filled in from the germline J gene. The rearrangement joins TRBV7-2 to TRBJ2-7; 8 bases align to TRBD1. Trimming at V came to 2 bases and at J to 4 bases, leaving 7 bases not matched to a gene. Germline CDR1 SGHTA, CDR2 FQGNSA. The CDR3 consists of 15 residues. CDR3 bases read: TGTGCCAGCAGCTTACAGCAGGGGGCCACTTACGAG. As protein: CASSLQQGATYE. The CDR3 in its entirety is CASSLQQGATYEQYF.

This clone showed up many times. The read finishes 3 residues shy of the CDR3 end, and the germline J gene is used to complete it. This chain links TRBV15 with TRBJ2-5; 9 nucleotides match TRBD2. The CDR3 is made up of 16 amino acids. J lost 5 bases, V lost 0 bases, and 7 bases had no gene match. The germline gives CDR1 LNHNV, CDR2 YYDKDF (reference sequence). CDR3 amino acids: CATSRDEGAGGETQYF. The DNA read from the CDR3 is TGTGCCACCAGCAGAGATGAGGGGGCGGGAGGGGAGACC.

This clone was observed many times. Read data end 3 residues before the CDR3 end; the end is taken from the germline J gene. This chain connects TRBV20-1 to TRBJ2-7; 8 bases map to TRBD1. The trim removed 1 base at V and 5 bases at J, leaving 13 bases unmatched. Germline-derived CDR1 and CDR2 are DFQATT and SNEGSKA (reference sequence). The CDR3 contains 16 residues. CDR3 bases read: TGCAGTGCTAGAGCCTTGGACAGGGTAAATGGGAACGAG. Its protein product is CSARALDRVNGNE. The full CDR3 protein is CSARALDRVNGNEQYF.

This clone has at least ten counts. The read terminates 3 residues ahead of where the CDR3 ends, so the germline J gene completes it. The chain joins TRBV20-1 to TRBJ2-3; a possible D gene is TRBD2 (5 bases). This CDR3 comprises 11 residues. Germline CDR1 and CDR2: DFQATT and SNEGSKA (reference sequence). CDR3 DNA, as far as it was read: TGCAGCCCCTTACGCGGGGATACG. As protein: CSPLRGDT. The CDR3 in its entirety is CSPLRGDTQYF.

This clone came up a few times. Sequencing ends 3 residues short of the CDR3 end; the germline J gene provides the rest. J is TRBJ2-3 and V is TRBV7-1; 11 bases line up with TRBD2. TRBV7-1 belongs to the ORF category, with a function that is uncertain. V was pared by 6 bases and J by 0 bases, with 17 bases of the junction left unmatched. This CDR3 comprises 20 residues. The chain's CDR3 is CASRSSPGLAGLLSTDTQYF. The covered CDR3 bases are TGTGCCAGCAGATCATCCCCCGGACTAGCGGGCCTCTTGAGCACAGATACG.

This clone was seen repeatedly, ten times or more. The CDR3 DNA, read in part, is TGTGCCTGGGTATTGGGGGGTAATTCACCC. It specifies CAWVLGGNSP. The entire CDR3 protein is CAWVLGGNSPLHF. The chain has TRBV30 and TRBJ1-6, with D maybe TRBD1 (5 bases). The read halts 3 residues ahead of the CDR3 end, with the missing end drawn from the germline J gene. Trimming pared 5 bases from V and 6 bases from J, leaving 11 bases between. The length of the CDR3 is 13 residues. Germline CDR1 GTSNPN, CDR2 SVGIG (reference sequence).

There are many counts of this clone. This chain's CDR3 is CSAPGTSRGYNEQFF. The sequenced part of the CDR3 DNA is TGCAGTGCTCCAGGAACTAGTCGGGGGTACAATGAG. The rearrangement uses TRBV20-1 and TRBJ2-1, with D possibly being TRBD2 (6 bases). The read gets to within 3 residues of the CDR3 end, and the germline J gene fills in the rest. Germline CDR1 and CDR2: DFQATT and SNEGSKA (reference sequence). The CDR3 consists of 15 residues. The V and J ends lost 5 bases and 4 bases respectively, with 18 bases between them.

As concerns this clone: It may be a read error: a sequence one base away is much more abundant. This CDR3 reads CSARLRGSAYNEQFF. Partial CDR3 DNA: TGCAGTGCTAGACTCAGGGGGAGCGCCTACAATGAG. The genes are TRBV20-1 and TRBJ2-1, with 7 bases matching TRBD1. The read comes to an end 3 residues before the CDR3 does, leaving the germline J gene to fill in the end. After removal of 2 bases from V and 2 bases from J, the junction contained 6 bases not matched to a gene. CDR1 is DFQATT, CDR2 SNEGSKA, per germline (reference sequence). The CDR3 contains 15 residues.

This clone has a count of ten or more. The read is 3 residues too short to cover the CDR3 end, so that end is filled in from the germline J gene. V gene TRBV20-1 combines with J gene TRBJ2-3; 8 bases line up with TRBD1. The germline CDR1 and CDR2 sequences are DFQATT and SNEGSKA (reference sequence). J was trimmed by 0 bases and V by 5 bases; bases with no gene match: 13. This CDR3 region has 17 residues. The chain's CDR3 is CSAPRTGSSSSTDTQYF. The DNA read from the CDR3 is TGCAGTGCTCCCCGGACAGGGAGCTCCTCTAGCACAGATACG.

This clone was seen ten or more times. The sequence runs out 3 residues before the end of the CDR3; the remainder is reconstructed from the germline J gene. The rearrangement links TRBV18 to TRBJ2-7; 10 bases map to TRBD2. J gave up 5 bases and V 3 bases, and 4 bases lay outside the gene matches. The CDR3 runs to 14 residues. Germline CDR1 KGHSH, CDR2 LQKENI. The CDR3 spells CASSPLAGAHEQYF. The CDR3 DNA, read in part, is TGTGCCAGCTCACCCCTAGCGGGAGCCCACGAG.

This clone was picked up many times. Here the CDR3 reads CASSHGTSGMYEQYF. The covered CDR3 bases are TGTGCCAGCAGCCATGGTACTAGCGGGATGTACGAG. The chain links TRBV14 to TRBJ2-7, with 10 nucleotides matching TRBD2. The CDR3 extends 3 residues past the end of the read, so its final part is completed from the germline J gene. Trimming took 3 bases from V and 4 from J; bases not matched to a gene: 6. This CDR3 comprises 15 residues. Germline V gives CDR1 SGHDN, CDR2 FVKESK.

This clone has ten or more counts. The read falls 3 residues short of the CDR3 end, and the missing part is taken from the germline J gene. The V and J genes are TRBV10-1 and TRBJ2-7; 9 bases are shared with TRBD1. This CDR3 spans 16 amino acids. The V segment lost 6 bases and the J segment 0 bases; nucleotides outside the gene matches: 9. Germline values: CDR1 WNHNN, CDR2 SYGVQD (reference sequence). CDR3 residues: CASRATGGPVSYEQYF. The covered CDR3 bases are TGCGCCAGCAGGGCCACAGGGGGCCCGGTCTCCTACGAG.

This clone was observed many times. The read gets to within 3 residues of the CDR3 end, and the germline J gene fills in the rest. This chain connects TRBV30 to TRBJ2-1, with TRBD2 matching 9 bases. The CDR3 is made up of 14 amino acids. Germline-derived CDR1 and CDR2 are GTSNPN and SVGIG (reference sequence). After removal of 8 bases from V and 1 base from J, the junction contained 6 bases not matched to a gene. The CDR3: CAGRAGGSYNEQFF. Incomplete CDR3 DNA: TGTGCCGGCCGGGCGGGAGGGTCCTACAATGAG. Together with reference TRBV30 and TRBJ2-1, the CDR3 gives the full variable domain: SQTIHQWPATLVQPVGSPLSLECTVEGTSNPNLYWYRQAAGRGLQLLFYSVGIGQISSEVPQNLSASRPQDRQFILSSKKLLLSDSGFYLCAGRAGGSYNEQFFGPGTRLTVL.

This clone was recorded at least ten times. The CDR3 end is not reached by the read, which stops 3 residues before it; the germline J gene fills it in. The rearrangement joins TRBV30 to TRBJ2-5; TRBD1 matches at 8 bases. The CDR3 loop spans 15 amino acids. V was pared by 4 bases and J by 4 bases, with 11 bases of the junction left unmatched. Looked up from germline, CDR1 is GTSNPN and CDR2 is SVGIG (reference sequence). CDR3 bases read: TGTGCCTGGATCCCGACAGGGGCGCGCGGAGAGACC. Translation: CAWIPTGARGET. The whole CDR3 reads CAWIPTGARGETQYF.

This clone was observed many times. The CDR3 reads CSASAGGTGLETQYF. The CDR3 DNA, read in part, is TGCAGTGCTAGTGCGGGGGGGACGGGTCTGGAGACC. J is TRBJ2-5 and V is TRBV20-1; 9 nucleotides line up with TRBD2. The CDR3 end lies 3 residues beyond the end of the read and is filled in from the germline J gene. This CDR3 is built from 15 residues. J was trimmed by 5 bases and V by 3 bases; bases with no gene match: 10. Per the germline V gene, CDR1 is DFQATT and CDR2 is SNEGSKA (reference sequence).

In this sample, this clone turned up many times. The read halts 3 residues ahead of the CDR3 end, with the missing end drawn from the germline J gene. The gene calls are TRBV7-9 and TRBJ2-1; possibly TRBD2 for D (5 bases). Deletions cut 5 bases from V and 7 bases from J, with 18 bases between. The CDR3 extends over 15 amino acids. The germline V gene has CDR1 SEHNR and CDR2 FQNEAQ (reference sequence). The CDR3: CASSHDSAGNNEQFF. CDR3 DNA (partial): TGTGCCAGCAGCCATGATAGCGCGGGTAATAATGAG.

This clone has a handful of counts. The DNA ends 3 residues before the CDR3 does, and the rest of the CDR3 is filled in from the germline J gene. The chain carries TRBV11-1 and TRBJ2-3; no reliable D call. V lost 5 bases and J lost 2, with 14 bases in between. Germline V gene data show CDR1 as SGHAT and CDR2 as FQDESV (reference sequence). CDR3 length: 15 amino acids. The CDR3 bases that were read are TGTGCCAGCAGCCGGCCGGGTCTCCCCACAGATACG. This sequence encodes CASSRPGLPTDT. The complete CDR3 protein is CASSRPGLPTDTQYF.

Many counts were recorded for this clone. The read finishes 3 residues shy of the CDR3 end, and the germline J gene is used to complete it. The genes are TRBV2 and TRBJ2-1; TRBD1 matches at 8 bases. V shed 2 bases and J 8 bases; nucleotides not matched to a gene: 8. This CDR3 has 15 amino acids. Germline assignment: CDR1 SNHLY and CDR2 FYNNEI. The covered CDR3 bases are TGTGCCAGCAGTGAACTTGGACAGGGTGGCGATGAG. It is translated as CASSELGQGGDE. The full CDR3 protein reads CASSELGQGGDEQFF.

This clone was observed at least ten times. Coverage ceases 3 residues before the CDR3 finishes, and the germline J gene fills in the end. The chain carries TRBV7-8 and TRBJ2-7; the match to TRBD2 covers 10 bases. In germline, CDR1 is SGHVS, CDR2 FQNEAQ. This CDR3 comprises 14 residues. The V gene end was trimmed by 5 bases and the J gene end by 1 base; junction bases not matched to a gene: 2. The part of the CDR3 DNA that was read is TGTGCCAGCAGCAAACTAGCGGGGTCCTACGAG. Translated, it gives CASSKLAGSYE. The full-length CDR3 reads as CASSKLAGSYEQYF.

This clone was detected many times. The read is 3 residues too short to cover the CDR3 end, so that end is filled in from the germline J gene. The chain is built from TRBV5-1 and TRBJ1-2; D is uncertain. The germline V gene encodes CDR1 SGHRS and CDR2 YFSETQ. This CDR3 is 15 amino acids long. Deletions cut 0 bases from V and 5 bases from J, with 14 bases between. CDR3 bases read: TGCGCCAGCAGCTTGGACGGGGAATCGAGGTATGGC. Residues: CASSLDGESRYG. The full CDR3 protein reads CASSLDGESRYGYTF.